The 15 T cell receptor beta chains listed next were all sequenced from one sample in a study of T cells in Graves' hyperthyroidism and ophthalmopathy. Using RNA transcripts as the source, TCR beta CDR3 regions were amplified. With the HTBI primer set, the TCR CDR3 went through a first round of RT-PCR. TCRdb reprocessed the multiplex PCR reads with MiXCR, giving one entry per CDR3 protein. The sample lists 500,000 or so distinct CDR3 sequences, roughly 17% seen once, with 17% in the top ten. Specimen: blood. Receptors originate from a woman aged 18 to 35 with Graves' ophthalmopathy.

This clonotype was counted many times. The rearrangement links TRBV20-1 to TRBJ2-2; TRBD2 matches 9 bases. Germline CDR1 is DFQATT and CDR2 is SNEGSKA (reference sequence). The length of the CDR3 is 17 residues. J was trimmed by 6 bases and V by 3 bases; bases with no gene match: 14. The CDR3 spells CSARRTSALSLAGELFF. The CDR3 DNA is TGCAGTGCTAGGCGGACTAGCGCTTTGTCGCTTGCCGGGGAGCTGTTTTTT.

There are many counts of this clonotype. This chain joins TRBV27 and TRBJ1-4; 8 bases are shared with TRBD1. In germline, CDR1 is MNHEY, CDR2 SMNVEV (reference sequence). The CDR3 runs 15 residues. After removal of 3 bases from V and 7 bases from J, the junction contained 7 bases not matched to a gene. The CDR3 nucleotides read TGTGCCAGCAGTTTGATATCCGGGACAGGTGAAAAACTGTTTTTT. The encoded protein is CASSLISGTGEKLFF.

This chain uses TRBV11-1 with TRBJ1-2; no reliable D call. This CDR3 has 15 amino acids. Germline CDR1 reads SGHAT; CDR2 reads FQDESV (reference sequence). Trimming pared 3 bases from V and 8 bases from J, leaving 19 bases between. This CDR3 is CASSLTGGVGFGYTF. The DNA for the CDR3 is TGTGCCAGCAGCTTGACCGGCGGGGTGGGCTTCGGCTACACCTTC.

Note on this clonotype: A much more abundant neighbour one base away suggests this may be a read error. The rearrangement joins TRBV12-3 or TRBV12-4 to TRBJ1-2; 9 nucleotides align to TRBD1. Germline trimming cut 6 bases from V and 4 bases from J; bases unmatched to any gene: 3. The CDR3 covers 13 residues. The DNA of the CDR3 is TGTGCCAGCAGCTGGACAGGGGTCTATGGCTACACCTTC. This gives the protein CASSWTGVYGYTF.

This clonotype was detected many times. The chain joins TRBV29-1 to TRBJ1-1, with a possible D match to TRBD1 (5 bases). This CDR3 spans 13 amino acids. The V and J ends lost 5 bases and 0 bases respectively, with 10 bases between them. Germline values: CDR1 SQVTM, CDR2 ANQGSEA. In nucleotides, the CDR3 is TGCAGCGTTTGGGGACTTATGAACACTGAAGCTTTCTTT. This translates into CSVWGLMNTEAFF. The full variable domain, with the rest looked up from reference TRBV29-1 and TRBJ1-1, is SAVISQKPSRDICQRGTSLTIQCQVDSQVTMMFWYRQQPGQSLTLIATANQGSEATYESGFVIDKFPISRPNLTFSTLTVSNMSPEDSSIYLCSVWGLMNTEAFFGQGTRLTVV.

This clonotype was seen a handful of times. The chain uses TRBV14 and TRBJ2-5; 12 bases align to TRBD2. Looked up from germline, CDR1 is SGHDN and CDR2 is FVKESK. The V and J ends lost 1 base and 7 bases, in that order; junction bases with no gene match: 7. The CDR3 runs 16 residues. CDR3 region: CASSQGTSGDPGTQYF. DNA for the CDR3: TGTGCCAGCAGCCAAGGGACTAGCGGGGACCCCGGGACCCAGTACTTC.

The genes are TRBV5-1 and TRBJ2-7, with 8 bases that match TRBD2. The CDR3 sequence is 15 residues long. Trimming cost V 0 bases and J 6 bases; bases outside gene matches: 8. CDR1 SGHRS and CDR2 YFSETQ come from the germline V gene. The chain's CDR3 is CASSLDGAGEGEQYF. CDR3 bases: TGCGCCAGCAGCTTGGACGGAGCGGGAGAGGGCGAGCAGTACTTC. Full variable domain (rest looked up from reference TRBV5-1 and TRBJ2-7): KAGVTQTPRYLIKTRGQQVTLSCSPISGHRSVSWYQQTPGQGLQFLFEYFSETQRNKGNFPGRFSGRQFSNSRSEMNVSTLELGDSALYLCASSLDGAGEGEQYFGPGTRLTVT.

The rearrangement joins TRBV19 to TRBJ1-1; D possibly corresponds to TRBD1 (6 bases). CDR1 and CDR2 (germline): LNHDA, SQIVND (reference sequence). The CDR3 runs to 14 residues. Deletions cut 3 bases from V and 3 bases from J, with 11 bases between. CDR3 sequence reads: CASSMGAPDTEAFF. CDR3 DNA sequence: TGTGCCAGTAGTATGGGGGCCCCTGACACTGAAGCTTTCTTT.

This clonotype appeared a few times. The chain is built from TRBV4-1 and TRBJ1-1; 11 bases line up with TRBD1. Trimming cost V 1 base and J 4 bases; bases outside gene matches: 5. The CDR3 covers 16 residues. Germline CDR1 MGHRA, CDR2 YSYEKL. The chain's CDR3 is CASSQVPGTGGTEAFF. The CDR3 DNA reads TGCGCCAGCAGCCAAGTACCCGGGACAGGGGGCACTGAAGCTTTCTTT.

This clonotype has a handful of counts. The gene calls are TRBV11-2 and TRBJ2-2, with D possibly being TRBD1 or TRBD2 (6 bases each). This CDR3 spans 19 amino acids. Per germline, CDR1 SGHAT and CDR2 FQNNGV. Trimming pared 4 bases from V and 1 base from J, leaving 22 bases between. CDR3 sequence: CASSSFRRSGAVNTGELFF. In DNA form, the CDR3 reads TGTGCCAGCAGCTCCTTCAGGCGTTCGGGGGCGGTGAACACCGGGGAGCTGTTTTTT.

The J gene is TRBJ2-1, the V gene TRBV20-1; possibly TRBD2 for D (6 bases). The V gene lost 2 bases and the J gene lost 15 bases, with 11 bases spanning the gap. This CDR3 is built from 10 residues. Germline CDR1 and CDR2: DFQATT and SNEGSKA (reference sequence). The CDR3 coding sequence is TGCAGTGCTAGACAGGGACTCGGGTTCTTC. It encodes CSARQGLGFF.

The chain recombines TRBV7-9 with TRBJ2-2, with D perhaps assigned TRBD1 or TRBD2 (6 bases each). The CDR3 is 17 residues long. The V and J ends lost 5 bases and 1 base respectively, with 17 bases between them. CDR1 is SEHNR, CDR2 FQNEAQ, per germline (reference sequence). CDR3 in DNA: TGTGCCAGCAGCCCGCGACGGAGGGGGGAGAACACCGGGGAGCTGTTTTTT. Translation: CASSPRRRGENTGELFF.

This clonotype came up a few times. V and J are TRBV5-5 and TRBJ2-5; D assignment may be TRBD1 or TRBD2 (6 bases each). The CDR3 spans 14 residues. Germline lookup yields CDR1 SGHKS and CDR2 YYEKEE (reference sequence). Trimming shortened V by 0 bases and J by 4 bases, and 10 bases separated the two germline ends. For the CDR3, the DNA is TGTGCCAGCAGCTTGGAAGGGGGGCTAGAGACCCAGTACTTC. Amino acid sequence: CASSLEGGLETQYF.

The chain has TRBV5-6 and TRBJ2-7; D call uncertain. The germline V gene encodes CDR1 SGHDT and CDR2 YYEEEE. The CDR3 totals 13 residues. V was cut by 2 bases and J by 5 bases, with 11 bases left in between. This CDR3 reads CASSFTPMDEQYF. CDR3 bases: TGTGCCAGCAGCTTCACCCCTATGGACGAGCAGTACTTC.

The V call is TRBV20-1, the J call TRBJ1-5, with 9 positions matching TRBD1. V trimming: 5 bases; J trimming: 6 bases; junction bases outside the gene matches: 11. The CDR3 extends over 15 amino acids. Germline V lookup: CDR1 DFQATT, CDR2 SNEGSKA (reference sequence). The CDR3: CSALIPQGASQPQHF. CDR3 nucleotides: TGCAGTGCTTTAATTCCACAGGGGGCAAGTCAGCCCCAGCATTTT.